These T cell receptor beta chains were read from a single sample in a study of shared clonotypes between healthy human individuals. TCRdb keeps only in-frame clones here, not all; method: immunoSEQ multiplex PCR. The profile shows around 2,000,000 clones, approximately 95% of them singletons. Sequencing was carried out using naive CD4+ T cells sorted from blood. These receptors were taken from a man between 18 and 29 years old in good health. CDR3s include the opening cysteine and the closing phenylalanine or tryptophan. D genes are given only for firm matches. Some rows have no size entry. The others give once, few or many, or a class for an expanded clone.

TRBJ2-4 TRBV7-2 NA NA CASSASKNIQYF TGTGCCAGCAGCGCCTCCAAAAACATTCAGTACTTC
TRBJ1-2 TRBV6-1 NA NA CAIHRTENYGYTF TGTGCCATCCACCGGACAGAAAACTATGGCTACACCTTC
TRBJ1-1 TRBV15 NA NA CATSRDHTEAFF TGTGCCACCAGCAGAGATCACACTGAAGCTTTCTTT
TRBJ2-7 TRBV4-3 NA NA CASSQDTAGYFYEQYF TGCGCCAGCAGCCAAGATACGGCAGGGTATTTCTACGAGCAGTACTTC
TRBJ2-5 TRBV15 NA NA CATSRDTTQETQYF TGTGCCACCAGCAGAGATACTACACAAGAGACCCAGTACTTC
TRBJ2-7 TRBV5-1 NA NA CASSFTGNEQYF TGCGCCAGCAGCTTTACAGGGAACGAGCAGTACTTC
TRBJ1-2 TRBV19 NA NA CASSINGPYGYTF TGTGCCAGTAGTATAAACGGACCCTATGGCTACACCTTC
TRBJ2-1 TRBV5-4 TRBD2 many CASSLIAGGPLYNEQFF TGTGCCAGCAGCCTGATAGCGGGAGGGCCCCTATACAATGAGCAGTTCTTC
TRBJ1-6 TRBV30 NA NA CAWSVSAASYNSPLHF TGTGCCTGGAGTGTATCGGCAGCATCCTATAATTCACCCCTCCACTTT
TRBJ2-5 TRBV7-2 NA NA CASSGGMGETQYF TGTGCCAGCAGCGGGGGGATGGGAGAGACCCAGTACTTC
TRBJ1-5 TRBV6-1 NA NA CASSEAGWGQPQHF TGTGCCAGCAGTGAAGCAGGGTGGGGTCAGCCCCAGCATTTT
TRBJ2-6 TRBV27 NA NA CASSLEGSGANVLTF TGTGCCAGCAGTTTAGAGGGCTCTGGGGCCAACGTCCTGACTTTC
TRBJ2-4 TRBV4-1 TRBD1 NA CASSVGTGGADIQYF TGCGCCAGCAGCGTCGGGACAGGGGGGGCTGACATTCAGTACTTC
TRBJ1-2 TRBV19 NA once CASSITPGDRGYTF TGTGCCAGTAGTATAACCCCCGGGGACCGTGGCTACACCTTC
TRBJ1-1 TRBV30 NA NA CAWMRPDRLMNTEAFF TGTGCCTGGATGCGACCAGACCGCCTCATGAACACTGAAGCTTTCTTT
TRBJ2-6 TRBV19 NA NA CASSIRGLSGANVLTF TGTGCCAGTAGTATAAGGGGACTCTCTGGGGCCAACGTCCTGACTTTC
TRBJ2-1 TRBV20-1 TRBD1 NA CSAQGAEGQFF TGCAGTGCTCAGGGGGCTGAAGGGCAGTTCTTC
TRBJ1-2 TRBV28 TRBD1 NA CASTLRGQGSGYTF TGTGCCAGCACACTAAGGGGACAGGGTTCTGGCTACACCTTC
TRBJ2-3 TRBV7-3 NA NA CASSLSVGDTQYF TGTGCCAGCAGCTTAAGTGTAGGAGATACGCAGTATTTT
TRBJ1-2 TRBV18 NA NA CASSTTGTDYGYTF TGTGCCAGCTCAACTACCGGGACCGACTATGGCTACACCTTC
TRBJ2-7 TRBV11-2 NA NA CASSLMLGSLSYEQYF TGTGCCAGCAGCTTAATGCTGGGGAGTTTGTCCTACGAGCAGTACTTC
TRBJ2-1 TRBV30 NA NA CAWGMTSNEQFF TGTGCCTGGGGAATGACTAGCAATGAGCAGTTCTTC
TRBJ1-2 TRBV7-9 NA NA CASSFEGSIYGYTF TGTGCCAGCAGCTTTGAAGGGTCTATCTATGGCTACACCTTC
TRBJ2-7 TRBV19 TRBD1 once CASSNRGPYEQYF TGTGCCAGTAGTAACAGGGGACCCTACGAGCAGTACTTC
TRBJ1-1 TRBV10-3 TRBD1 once CAIREGDRGKSGTEAFF TGTGCCATCAGGGAGGGGGACAGGGGAAAATCTGGCACTGAAGCTTTCTTT
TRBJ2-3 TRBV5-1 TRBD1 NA CASSLPRDRGADTQYF TGCGCCAGCAGCTTACCCAGGGACAGGGGCGCAGATACGCAGTATTTT
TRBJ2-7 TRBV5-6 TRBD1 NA CASSLAGGAYEQYF TGTGCCAGCAGCTTGGCAGGGGGCGCCTACGAGCAGTACTTC
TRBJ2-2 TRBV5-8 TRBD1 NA CASRSDRGLGELFF TGTGCCAGCAGGTCGGACAGGGGGCTCGGGGAGCTGTTTTTT
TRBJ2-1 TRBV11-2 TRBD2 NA CASSLEIAGVGEQFF TGTGCCAGCAGCTTAGAGATAGCGGGAGTAGGTGAGCAGTTCTTC
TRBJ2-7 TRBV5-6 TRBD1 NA CASSRQGVSFYEQYF TGTGCCAGCAGCCGCCAGGGGGTATCATTCTACGAGCAGTACTTC
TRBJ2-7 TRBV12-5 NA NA CASGAAISYEQYF TGTGCTAGTGGGGCCGCTATTTCCTACGAGCAGTACTTC
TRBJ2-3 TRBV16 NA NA CASSHNTDTQYF TGTGCCAGCAGCCACAACACAGATACGCAGTATTTT
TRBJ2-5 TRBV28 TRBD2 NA CASQSGGNQETQYF TGTGCCAGCCAGAGCGGGGGCAACCAAGAGACCCAGTACTTC
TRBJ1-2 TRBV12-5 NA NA CASGLSIHGYTF TGTGCTAGTGGTTTGTCCATCCATGGCTACACCTTC
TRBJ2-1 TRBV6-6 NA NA CASRQEQFF TGTGCCAGCCGCCAGGAGCAGTTCTTC
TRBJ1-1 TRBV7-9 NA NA CASSLEENTEAFF TGTGCCAGCAGCTTAGAGGAAAACACTGAAGCTTTCTTT
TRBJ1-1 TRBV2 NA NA CASSRLNTEAFF TGTGCCAGCAGCCGGTTGAACACTGAAGCTTTCTTT
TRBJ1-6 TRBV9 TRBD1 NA CASSATGGSYNSPLHF TGTGCCAGCAGCGCGACAGGGGGCTCCTATAATTCACCCCTCCACTTT
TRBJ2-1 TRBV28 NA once CASSSGSGARFMNEQFF TGTGCCAGCAGTTCTGGGTCGGGGGCGCGCTTTATGAATGAGCAGTTCTTC
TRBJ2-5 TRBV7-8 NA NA CASSLDRQETQYF TGTGCCAGCAGCTTGGACAGACAAGAGACCCAGTACTTC
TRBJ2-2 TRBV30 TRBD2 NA CAWSPRGDGELFF TGTGCCTGGAGCCCCCGGGGGGACGGGGAGCTGTTTTTT
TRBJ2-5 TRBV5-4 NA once CASSLGGNQETQYF TGTGCCAGCAGCTTGGGAGGGAACCAAGAGACCCAGTACTTC
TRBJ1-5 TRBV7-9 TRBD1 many CASSLTGGDYGNQPQHF TGTGCCAGCAGCCTTACAGGGGGTGACTATGGCAATCAGCCCCAGCATTTT
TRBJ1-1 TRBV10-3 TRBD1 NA CAIRGTVVSEAFF TGTGCCATCAGAGGGACAGTAGTCTCTGAAGCTTTCTTT
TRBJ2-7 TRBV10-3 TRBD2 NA CATGLAGDEQYF TGTGCCACGGGACTAGCGGGAGATGAGCAGTACTTC